These T cell receptor beta chains were read from a single sample in a study of T cell responses to AZD1222 COVID-19 vaccine. Generated by immunoSEQ multiplex PCR, the TCRdb table keeps only in-frame clones and is missing some. The table lists 75,000 to 100,000 clones, 80% to 90% of them singletons. The sample in question was peripheral blood, obtained on day 0 of AZD1222 vaccination. These receptors were obtained from an adult in good health. CDR3s include the opening cysteine and the closing phenylalanine or tryptophan. A D gene is named only where the DNA matches it firmly. Where a row states a size, it is once, few, many or the class of an expanded clone; other rows omit it.

j_gene | v_gene | d_gene | abundance | CDR3nt | CDR3aa
TRBJ2-7 | TRBV6-5 | NA | few | TGTGCCAGCAGTTACTCTGGCGGCTCCTACGAGCAGTACTTC | CASSYSGGSYEQYF
TRBJ1-1 | TRBV18 | NA | NA | TGTGCCAGCTCTTCCGGGGGGAACACTGAAGCTTTCTTT | CASSSGGNTEAFF
TRBJ1-2 | TRBV5-4 | NA | NA | TGTGCCAGCAGCCCCGGTGGTGCTATCTATGGCTACACCTTC | CASSPGGAIYGYTF
TRBJ1-5 | TRBV29-1 | TRBD1 | NA | TGCAGCGTTCAGACAGGGGATCAGCCCCAGCATTTT | CSVQTGDQPQHF
TRBJ1-3 | TRBV19 | NA | NA | TGTGCCAGTAGTGAACAGGGAAACGGCCCTGGAAACACCATATATTTT | CASSEQGNGPGNTIYF
TRBJ1-5 | TRBV7-2 | TRBD1 | NA | TGTGCCAGCAGCTTAGACTTAGGGGCAGGGGGGGCATTTTTT | CASSLDLGAGGAFF
TRBJ1-5 | TRBV18 | NA | NA | TGTGCCAGCTCACCGCTACTGGATCAGCCCCAGCATTTT | CASSPLLDQPQHF
TRBJ1-2 | TRBV19 | NA | NA | TGTGCCAGTAGTATTTTTGGGGACGGGAACTATGGCTACACCTTC | CASSIFGDGNYGYTF
TRBJ2-7 | TRBV4-3 | NA | NA | TGCGCCAGCAGCCAAGCCTTGAGTGGAGACGAGCAGTACTTC | CASSQALSGDEQYF
TRBJ2-1 | TRBV24-1 | NA | once | TGTGCCACCAGTGATGCCTGGGCTGGAACCTACAATGAGCAGTTCTTC | CATSDAWAGTYNEQFF
TRBJ1-1 | TRBV6-5 | TRBD1 | once | TGTGCCAGCAGTTTTGACAGGGGGGCCACTGAAGCTTTCTTT | CASSFDRGATEAFF
TRBJ1-1 | TRBV5-1 | TRBD1 | once | TGCGCCAGCAGCTTGGCAGGGGGGGTCACTGAAGCTTTCTTT | CASSLAGGVTEAFF
TRBJ2-3 | TRBV19 | NA | NA | TGTGCCAGTAGTATAGCCTCCACCCCCCGGACAGGCACAGATACGCAGTATTTT | CASSIASTPRTGTDTQYF
TRBJ1-1 | TRBV5-4 | NA | NA | TGTGCCAGCAGCTTGTACGGGAGGAACACTGAAGCTTTCTTT | CASSLYGRNTEAFF
TRBJ2-3 | TRBV14 | TRBD2 | NA | TGTGCCAGCAGCCGGGGACTAGTGACAGATACGCAGTATTTT | CASSRGLVTDTQYF
TRBJ2-1 | TRBV7-2 | TRBD2 | NA | TGTGCCAGCAGCCCACTAGCGGGGGGCCCCTACAATGAGCAGTTCTTC | CASSPLAGGPYNEQFF
TRBJ1-2 | TRBV7-2 | NA | NA | TGTGCCAGCACCCCCCAACAGGGCCGGAGCTATGGCTACACCTTC | CASTPQQGRSYGYTF
TRBJ2-7 | TRBV13 | TRBD1 | NA | TGTGCCAGCAGCTTTGACAGGGCCGACTACGAGCAGTACTTC | CASSFDRADYEQYF
TRBJ2-1 | TRBV5-6 | TRBD1 | NA | TGTGCCAGCAGCTTGGCGAGGGGGCCGTACAATGAGCAGTTCTTC | CASSLARGPYNEQFF
TRBJ2-1 | TRBV15 | TRBD1 | NA | TGTGCCACCAGCAGAGGGACAGGGTTCGATGAGCAGTTCTTC | CATSRGTGFDEQFF
TRBJ1-5 | TRBV19 | NA | NA | TGTGCCAGTAGTATAAGTTTCCCCACAGGTTCACGTCAGCCCCAGCATTTT | CASSISFPTGSRQPQHF
TRBJ1-1 | TRBV6-1 | TRBD1 | NA | TGTGCCAGCAGTGAGGCCTGGACAGGATTGAACACTGAAGCTTTCTTT | CASSEAWTGLNTEAFF
TRBJ1-2 | TRBV28 | TRBD1 | NA | TGTGCCAGCTCAGGACAGGTCTATGGCTACACCTTC | CASSGQVYGYTF
TRBJ1-1 | TRBV7-8 | TRBD1 | NA | TGTGCCAGCAGCGCCCACGGGACAGAGGACACTGAAGCTTTCTTT | CASSAHGTEDTEAFF
TRBJ1-4 | TRBV5-1 | NA | NA | TGCGCCAGCAGCCCCGCCAGAGCAAGTGGGGAAAAACTGTTTTTT | CASSPARASGEKLFF
TRBJ1-1 | TRBV6-2/TRBV6-3 | NA | NA | TGTGCCAGCAGTACACCGTACACTGAAGCTTTCTTT | CASSTPYTEAFF
TRBJ2-2 | TRBV2 | NA | NA | TGTGCCAGCACCGGGGACACCGGGGAGCTGTTTTTT | CASTGDTGELFF
TRBJ2-3 | TRBV7-2 | NA | NA | TGTGCCAGCAGCTTGCAGACAGGACTCACAGATACGCAGTATTTT | CASSLQTGLTDTQYF
TRBJ2-3 | TRBV5-1 | TRBD1 | NA | TGCGCCAGCAGTGGACAGGGTCCCTTCACAGATACGCAGTATTTT | CASSGQGPFTDTQYF
TRBJ2-7 | TRBV19 | TRBD1 | NA | TGTGCCAGTAGGCGCGGGACAGGGGAGGGCGAGCAGTACTTC | CASRRGTGEGEQYF
TRBJ2-7 | TRBV9 | NA | few | TGTGCCAGCAGCCCAAGTGGGGCAGACATATACTTC | CASSPSGADIYF